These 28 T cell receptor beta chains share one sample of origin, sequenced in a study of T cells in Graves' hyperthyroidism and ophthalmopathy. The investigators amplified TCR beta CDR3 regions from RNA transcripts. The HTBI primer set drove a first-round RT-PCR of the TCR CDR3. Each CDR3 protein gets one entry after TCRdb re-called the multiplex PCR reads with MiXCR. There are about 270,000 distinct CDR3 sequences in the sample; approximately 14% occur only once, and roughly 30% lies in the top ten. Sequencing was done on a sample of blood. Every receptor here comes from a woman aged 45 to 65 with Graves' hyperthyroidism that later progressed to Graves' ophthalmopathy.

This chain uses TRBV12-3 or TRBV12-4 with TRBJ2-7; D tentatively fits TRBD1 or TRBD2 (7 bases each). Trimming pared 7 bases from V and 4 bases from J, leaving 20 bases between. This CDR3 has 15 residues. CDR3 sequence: CASKGGGPGRYEQYF. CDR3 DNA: TGTGCCAGCAAGGGAGGGGGCCCAGGGAGATACGAGCAGTACTTC.

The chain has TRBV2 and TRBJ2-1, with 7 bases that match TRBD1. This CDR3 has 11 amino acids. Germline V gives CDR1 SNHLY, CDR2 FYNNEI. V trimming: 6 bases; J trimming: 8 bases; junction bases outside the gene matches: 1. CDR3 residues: CASRGGYEQFF. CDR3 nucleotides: TGTGCCAGCAGAGGGGGCTATGAGCAGTTCTTC.

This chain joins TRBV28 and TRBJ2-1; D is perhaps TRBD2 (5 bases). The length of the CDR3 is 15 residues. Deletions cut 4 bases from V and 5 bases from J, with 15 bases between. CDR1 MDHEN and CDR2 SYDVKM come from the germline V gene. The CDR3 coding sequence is TGTGCCAGCAGTTCCCTAGGGCGGGTAGACAATGAGCAGTTCTTC. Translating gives CASSSLGRVDNEQFF.

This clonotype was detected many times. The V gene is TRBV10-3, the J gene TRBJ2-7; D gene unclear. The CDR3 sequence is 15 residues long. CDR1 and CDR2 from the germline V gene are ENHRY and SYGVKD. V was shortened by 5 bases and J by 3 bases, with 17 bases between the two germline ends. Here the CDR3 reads CAISSSTEWVYEQYF. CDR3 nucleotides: TGTGCCATCAGTAGTAGTACGGAATGGGTCTACGAGCAGTACTTC.

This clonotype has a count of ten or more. The CDR3 spells CASSLGGGGLYEQYF. CDR3 nucleotides: TGTGCCAGCAGCTTAGGGGGAGGTGGTCTCTACGAGCAGTACTTC. The chain has TRBV11-2 and TRBJ2-7; D might be TRBD2 (6 bases). This CDR3 is 15 amino acids long. Per germline, CDR1 SGHAT and CDR2 FQNNGV. The V gene lost 1 base and the J gene lost 3 bases, with 13 bases spanning the gap.

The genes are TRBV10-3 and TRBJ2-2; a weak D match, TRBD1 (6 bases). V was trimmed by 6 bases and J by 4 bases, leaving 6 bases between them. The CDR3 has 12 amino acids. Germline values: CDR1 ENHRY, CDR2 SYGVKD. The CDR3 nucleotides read TGTGCCATCAGCAGGGGCACCGGGGAGCTGTTTTTT. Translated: CAISRGTGELFF.

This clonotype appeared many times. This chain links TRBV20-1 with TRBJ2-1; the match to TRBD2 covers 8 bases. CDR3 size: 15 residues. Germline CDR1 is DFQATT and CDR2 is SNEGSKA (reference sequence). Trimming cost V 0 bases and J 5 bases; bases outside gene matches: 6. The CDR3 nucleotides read TGCAGTGCTAGAGATGTAGCGGGACTAAACAATGAGCAGTTCTTC. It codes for CSARDVAGLNNEQFF.

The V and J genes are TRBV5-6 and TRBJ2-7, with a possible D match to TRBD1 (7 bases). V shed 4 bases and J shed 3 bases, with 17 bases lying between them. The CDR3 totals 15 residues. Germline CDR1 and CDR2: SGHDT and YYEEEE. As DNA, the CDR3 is TGTGCCAGCAGCACCCCCGGGGGACAGTTCTACGAGCAGTACTTC. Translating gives CASSTPGGQFYEQYF.

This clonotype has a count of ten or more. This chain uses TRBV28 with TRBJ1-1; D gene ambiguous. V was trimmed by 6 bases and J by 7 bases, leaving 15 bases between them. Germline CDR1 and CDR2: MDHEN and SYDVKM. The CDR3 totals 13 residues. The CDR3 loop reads CASSRGGFSEAFF. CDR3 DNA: TGTGCCAGCAGCCGGGGTGGTTTTAGTGAAGCTTTCTTT.

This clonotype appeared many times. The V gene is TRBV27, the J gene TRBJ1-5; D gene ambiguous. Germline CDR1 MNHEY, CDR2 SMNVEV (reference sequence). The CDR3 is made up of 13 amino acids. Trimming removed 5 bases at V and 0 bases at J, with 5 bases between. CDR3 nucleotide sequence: TGTGCCAGCAGTCGGAATAGCAATCAGCCCCAGCATTTT. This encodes CASSRNSNQPQHF.

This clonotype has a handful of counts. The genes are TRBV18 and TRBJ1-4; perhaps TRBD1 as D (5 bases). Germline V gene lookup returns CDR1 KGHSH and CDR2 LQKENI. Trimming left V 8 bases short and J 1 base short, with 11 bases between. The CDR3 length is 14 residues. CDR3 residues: CASPRGITNEKLFF. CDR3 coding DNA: TGTGCCAGCCCCCGGGGGATAACTAATGAAAAACTGTTTTTT.

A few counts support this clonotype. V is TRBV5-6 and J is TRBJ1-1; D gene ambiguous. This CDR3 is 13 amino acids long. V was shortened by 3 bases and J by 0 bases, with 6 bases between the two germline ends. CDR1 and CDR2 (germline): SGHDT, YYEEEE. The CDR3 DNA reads TGTGCCAGCAGCTGGTGGATGAACACTGAAGCTTTCTTT. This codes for CASSWWMNTEAFF.

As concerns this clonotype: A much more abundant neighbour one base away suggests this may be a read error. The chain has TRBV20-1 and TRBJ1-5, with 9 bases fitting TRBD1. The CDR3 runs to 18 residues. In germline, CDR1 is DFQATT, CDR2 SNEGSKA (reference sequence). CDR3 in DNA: TGCATTGCTAGACACAAGCCCAACAAAGGACAGGGGTATCAGCCCCAGCATTTT. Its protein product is CIARHKPNKGQGYQPQHF.

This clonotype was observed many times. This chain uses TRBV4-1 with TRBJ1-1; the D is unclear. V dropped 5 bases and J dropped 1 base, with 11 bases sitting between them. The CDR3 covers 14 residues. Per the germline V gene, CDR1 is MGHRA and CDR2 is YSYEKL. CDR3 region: CASSFLGANTEAFF. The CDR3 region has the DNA TGCGCCAGCAGCTTCCTAGGCGCGAACACTGAAGCTTTCTTT.

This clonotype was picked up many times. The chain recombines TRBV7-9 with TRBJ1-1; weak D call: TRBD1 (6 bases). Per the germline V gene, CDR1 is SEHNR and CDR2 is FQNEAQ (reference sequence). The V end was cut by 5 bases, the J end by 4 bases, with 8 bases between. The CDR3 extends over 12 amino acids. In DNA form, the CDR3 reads TGTGCCAGCAGCGTCAGGGGCACTGAAGCTTTCTTT. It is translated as CASSVRGTEAFF.

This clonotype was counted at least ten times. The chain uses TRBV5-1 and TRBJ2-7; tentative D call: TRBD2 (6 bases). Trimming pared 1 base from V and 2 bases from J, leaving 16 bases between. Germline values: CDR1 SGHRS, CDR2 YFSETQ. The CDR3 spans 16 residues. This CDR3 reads CASSLFPPGEAYEQYF. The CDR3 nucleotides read TGCGCCAGCAGCTTGTTCCCCCCGGGGGAAGCCTACGAGCAGTACTTC.

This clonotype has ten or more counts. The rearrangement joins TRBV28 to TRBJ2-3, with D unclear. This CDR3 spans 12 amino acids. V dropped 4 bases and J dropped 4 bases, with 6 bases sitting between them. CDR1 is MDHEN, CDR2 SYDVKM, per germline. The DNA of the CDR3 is TGTGCCAGCAGTTCGAACGCAGATACGCAGTATTTT. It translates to CASSSNADTQYF.

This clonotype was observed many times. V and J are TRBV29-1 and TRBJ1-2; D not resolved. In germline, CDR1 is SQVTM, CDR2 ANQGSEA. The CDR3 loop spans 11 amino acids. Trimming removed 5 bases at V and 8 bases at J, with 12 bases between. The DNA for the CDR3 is TGCAGCGTTCGTGCATTGGGCGGCTACACCTTC. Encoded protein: CSVRALGGYTF.

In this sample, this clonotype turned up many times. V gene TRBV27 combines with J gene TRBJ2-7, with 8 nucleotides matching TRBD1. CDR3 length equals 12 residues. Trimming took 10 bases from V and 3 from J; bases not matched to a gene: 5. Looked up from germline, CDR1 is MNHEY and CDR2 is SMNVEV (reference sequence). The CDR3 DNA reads TGTGCCACCCGGACAGGGCTCTACGAGCAGTACTTC. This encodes CATRTGLYEQYF.

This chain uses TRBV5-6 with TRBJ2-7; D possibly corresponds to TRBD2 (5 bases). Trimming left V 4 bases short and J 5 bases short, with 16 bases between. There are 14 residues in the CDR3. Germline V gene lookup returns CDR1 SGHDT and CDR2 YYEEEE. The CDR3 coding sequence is TGTGCCAGCAGCCCCACCGGGGTTAACAACGAGCAGTACTTC. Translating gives CASSPTGVNNEQYF.

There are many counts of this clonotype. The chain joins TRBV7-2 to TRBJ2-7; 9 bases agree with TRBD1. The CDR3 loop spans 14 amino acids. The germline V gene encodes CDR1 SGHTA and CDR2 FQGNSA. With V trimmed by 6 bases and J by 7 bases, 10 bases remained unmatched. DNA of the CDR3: TGTGCCAGCAGATCGGACAGGGGCATCGGGGAGCAGTACTTC. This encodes CASRSDRGIGEQYF.

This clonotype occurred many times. The CDR3 region has the DNA TGTGCCAGCAGTTTATCAGGGAGCGAGACCCAGTACTTC. Its protein product is CASSLSGSETQYF. The V call is TRBV27, the J call TRBJ2-5, with TRBD2 as a possible D gene (5 bases). This CDR3 contains 13 residues. Germline CDR1 MNHEY, CDR2 SMNVEV (reference sequence). With 0 bases removed from V and 5 bases from J, the gap between germline ends came to 7 bases.

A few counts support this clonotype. CDR3: CASSRWERSYNEQFF. CDR3 in DNA: TGTGCCAGCAGTCGATGGGAGCGGTCCTACAATGAGCAGTTCTTC. The rearrangement links TRBV27 to TRBJ2-1; the D gene is possibly TRBD2 (5 bases). This CDR3 spans 15 amino acids. The germline V gene encodes CDR1 MNHEY and CDR2 SMNVEV (reference sequence). Trimming stripped 5 bases from V and 1 base from J, with 12 bases between.

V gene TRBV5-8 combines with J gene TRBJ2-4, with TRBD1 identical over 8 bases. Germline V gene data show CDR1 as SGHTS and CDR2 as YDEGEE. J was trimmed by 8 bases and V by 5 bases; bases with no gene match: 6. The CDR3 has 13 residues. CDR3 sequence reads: CASRLRGHDIQYF. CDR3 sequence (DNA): TGTGCCAGCAGGCTCAGGGGGCACGACATTCAGTACTTC.

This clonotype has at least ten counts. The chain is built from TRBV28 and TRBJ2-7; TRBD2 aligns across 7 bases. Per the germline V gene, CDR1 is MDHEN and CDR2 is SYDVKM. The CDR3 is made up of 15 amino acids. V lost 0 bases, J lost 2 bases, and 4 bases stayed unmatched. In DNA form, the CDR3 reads TGTGCCAGCAGTTTATGGCTAGCGGAAACCTACGAGCAGTACTTC. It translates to CASSLWLAETYEQYF. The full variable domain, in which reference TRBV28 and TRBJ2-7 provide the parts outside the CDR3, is DVKVTQSSRYLVKRTGEKVFLECVQDMDHENMFWYRQDPGLGLRLIYFSYDVKMKEKGDIPEGYSVSREKKERFSLILESASTNQTSMYLCASSLWLAETYEQYFGPGTRLTVT.

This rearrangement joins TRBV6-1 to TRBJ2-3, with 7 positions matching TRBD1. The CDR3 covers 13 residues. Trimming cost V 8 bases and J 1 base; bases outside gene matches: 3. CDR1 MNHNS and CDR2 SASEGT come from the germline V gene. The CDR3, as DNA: TGTGCCAGCGGAACAGGGGGCACAGATACGCAGTATTTT. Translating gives CASGTGGTDTQYF.

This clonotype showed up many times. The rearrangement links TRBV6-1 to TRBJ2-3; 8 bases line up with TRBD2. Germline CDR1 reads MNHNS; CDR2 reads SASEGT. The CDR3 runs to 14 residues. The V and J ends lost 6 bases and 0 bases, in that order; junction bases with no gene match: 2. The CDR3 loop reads CASSTSGSTDTQYF. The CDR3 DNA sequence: TGTGCCAGCAGCACTAGCGGTAGCACAGATACGCAGTATTTT.

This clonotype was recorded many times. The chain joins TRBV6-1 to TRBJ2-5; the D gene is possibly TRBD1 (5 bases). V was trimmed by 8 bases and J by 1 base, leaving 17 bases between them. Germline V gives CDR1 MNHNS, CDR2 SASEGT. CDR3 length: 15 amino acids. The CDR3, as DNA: TGTGCCAGCCGGAAAGGGGATCCAAGCCAAGAGACCCAGTACTTC. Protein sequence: CASRKGDPSQETQYF.